Detailed here is one TCR beta chain. The entry originates in a study of blood T cell repertoires in COVID-19. Study overall: In each case, the material was cDNA or gDNA derived from T cells, B-cell-depleted T cells, or PBMCs.

Sequencing used immunoSEQ multiplex PCR; TCRdb keeps in-frame clones, though not all of them. The table has 250,000 to 400,000 clones, approximately 89% seen once; the top ten hold approximately 1.6%. Those enrolled in Seattle joined during active infection and were followed longitudinally afterward. The germline V gene has CDR1 MNHEY and CDR2 SVGAGI. This CDR3 has 16 amino acids. The V gene end was trimmed by 2 bases and the J gene end by 7 bases; junction bases not matched to a gene: 7. The sample taken for sequencing was peripheral blood. The chain recombines TRBV6-5 with TRBJ2-2, with 10 bases aligning to TRBD2. This clonotype originated in a woman aged 25 to 39 with COVID-19, enrolled during active disease. CDR3 nucleotide sequence: TGTGCCAGCAGTTACGCTAGCGGGGGTTCTAACGGGGAGCTGTTTTTT. Its translation is CASSYASGGSNGELFF.